Each of the 9 T cell receptor beta chains below was sequenced from the same sample in a study of neurological immune-mediated disorders. Each CDR3 protein gets one entry after TCRdb re-called the 5' RACE reads with MiXCR. The table includes over 13,000 distinct CDR3 sequences, roughly a tenth detected once. The sample was PBMCs. All receptors come from a woman between 35 and 50 years old in good health.

In its sample, this clonotype was seen many times. The genes are TRBV29-1 and TRBJ2-2; no clear D. The CDR3 spans 14 residues. V lost 6 bases and J 6 bases, leaving 17 bases between the germline ends. CDR1 is SQVTM, CDR2 ANQGSEA, per germline. The CDR3 DNA follows: TGCAGCGTGGATAACGGGCGGAGCGCCGGGGAGCTGTTTTTT. Residues: CSVDNGRSAGELFF.

In its sample, this clonotype was seen many times. The gene calls are TRBV5-5 and TRBJ2-5; no clear D gene. Germline CDR1 and CDR2: SGHKS and YYEKEE (reference sequence). Trimming removed 9 bases at V and 5 bases at J, with 17 bases between. This CDR3 spans 13 amino acids. The CDR3 region is CATQSGTRETQYF. In DNA, the CDR3 is TGTGCCACCCAGTCCGGAACCCGGGAGACCCAGTACTTC.

This clonotype was observed many times. V usage is TRBV3-1 and J usage is TRBJ2-1; TRBD2 aligns across 10 bases. The ends lost 9 bases at V and 2 bases at J; junction bases unmatched: 16. Germline lookup yields CDR1 LGHDT and CDR2 YNNKEL (reference sequence). This CDR3 region has 18 residues. The CDR3 DNA is TGTGCCAGTACAGCCGGGACTAGCGCCCAGACTGCCTACAATGAGCAGTTCTTC. Protein product: CASTAGTSAQTAYNEQFF.

Ten or more counts support this clonotype. The CDR3 loop reads CASSVNQRGGDFSGELFF. The CDR3 DNA reads as TGTGCCAGCAGCGTAAATCAACGGGGGGGCGATTTTAGCGGGGAGCTGTTTTTT. The V gene is TRBV9, the J gene TRBJ2-2; 8 bases agree with TRBD2. CDR1 and CDR2 from the germline V gene are SGDLS and YYNGEE. The CDR3 extends over 18 amino acids. Trimming took 1 base from V and 7 from J; bases not matched to a gene: 15.

The table lists this clonotype with many counts. The CDR3: CSASVMGVQETQYF. CDR3 nucleotides: TGCAGTGCTAGTGTTATGGGGGTACAAGAGACCCAGTACTTC. The chain joins TRBV20-1 to TRBJ2-5, with D possibly being TRBD1 or TRBD2 (5 bases each). With 3 bases removed from V and 2 bases from J, the gap between germline ends came to 13 bases. This CDR3 has 14 amino acids. CDR1 and CDR2 (germline): DFQATT, SNEGSKA (reference sequence).

This clonotype was seen ten or more times. The rearrangement joins TRBV12-3 or TRBV12-4 to TRBJ2-5; no reliable D call. The CDR3 runs to 13 residues. The V end lost 2 bases, the J end lost 5 bases, and 9 bases lay between the germline ends. The CDR3 region is CASSLTLMETQYF. The CDR3 DNA reads as TGTGCCAGCAGTTTAACTCTAATGGAGACCCAGTACTTC.

This clonotype was picked up many times. This chain joins TRBV3-1 and TRBJ1-4; D is unclear. The CDR3 is 17 residues long. Trimming left V 1 base short and J 14 bases short, with 26 bases between. Germline lookup yields CDR1 LGHDT and CDR2 YNNKEL (reference sequence). CDR3 loop: CASSQGWRTPGMISLFF. The CDR3 DNA is TGTGCCAGCAGCCAAGGCTGGAGGACGCCCGGAATGATTTCGCTGTTTTTT.

There are many counts of this clonotype. The CDR3 region is CATQHPDEQYF. The CDR3 DNA is TGTGCCACTCAGCATCCAGACGAGCAGTACTTC. The chain links TRBV6-1 to TRBJ2-7, with D unclear. The CDR3 is made up of 11 amino acids. Germline V lookup: CDR1 MNHNS, CDR2 SASEGT. The ends were cut back, 10 bases at V and 5 bases at J, with 12 bases in the middle.

There are many counts of this clonotype. The rearrangement uses TRBV7-6 and TRBJ2-1; TRBD2 matches at 14 bases. The J segment lost 10 bases and the V segment lost 7 bases, leaving 12 bases of the junction unmatched. Looked up from germline, CDR1 is SGHVS and CDR2 is FNYEAQ. The CDR3 has 16 residues. CDR3 bases: TGTGCCAGCAACTCACCGGGACTAGCGGGGGCGACGGAGCAGTTCTTC. The encoded protein is CASNSPGLAGATEQFF.